This TCR beta chain was captured by sequencing in a study of molecular identifiers for immune sequencing clone quantification. CDR1 and CDR2 from the germline V gene are LNHDA and SQIVND (reference sequence). The CDR3 is 15 amino acids. V lost 3 bases to trimming and J lost 1 base, with 12 bases between them. Notes on the study in general: Clonotypes topping 20 RNA copies carried over 99% of effector molecules but under 1% of naive ones. Detectable among some 950,000 naive cells, according to reports, was Jurkat TCR RNA spiked in from one cell.

Methods described previously were used for bulk TCR libraries, and listed TCR primers were applied. TCRdb reprocessed the PCR reads with MiXCR, giving one entry per CDR3 protein. The table lists hundreds of thousands of distinct CDR3 sequences, less than 30% of them singletons. Sorting defined naive CD8 T cells as CD8+CD4-CCR7+CD45RA+. This clonotype came up a few times. Its cognate antigen is unknown. The clonotype originates from a human donor in good health. Some libraries in this study had Jurkat cell RNA spiked in. Sequenced material: naive CD8+ T cells from blood, with Jurkat cell RNA spiked in. The subset denotes: FACS-sorted CD8+CD4-CCR7+CD45RA+ naive T cells. The chain is built from TRBV19 and TRBJ1-2; tentative D call: TRBD1 (5 bases). The CDR3 DNA sequence: TGTGCCAGTAGTATTGTCAGACAGCGTAACTATGGCTACACCTTC. It translates to CASSIVRQRNYGYTF.